By sample share, the clone carrying this T cell receptor (beta chain) is medium-sized. V lost 6 bases and J lost 8; bases outside the gene matches: 9. This CDR3 is built from 13 residues. TRBV12-4/TRBJ1-2 clonotypes were amplified with adaptor-ligated barcode primers. TCRdb ran MiXCR on the multiplex PCR reads and lists one entry per CDR3 protein. Of approximately 470 distinct CDR3 sequences in the sample, around 20% are singletons; the top ten hold less than 30%. Treg sorting used a CD4+CD25+CD127-/low gate. The rearrangement links TRBV12-3 or TRBV12-4 to TRBJ1-2; the match to TRBD1 covers 7 bases. This receptor was identified in a female donor with breast cancer. Sequenced material: tumor-infiltrating Tregs sorted from the breast tumor. CDR3 sequence (DNA): TGTGCCAGCAGCCCCGACAGGGAGAGAGGCTACACCTTC. This encodes CASSPDRERGYTF.